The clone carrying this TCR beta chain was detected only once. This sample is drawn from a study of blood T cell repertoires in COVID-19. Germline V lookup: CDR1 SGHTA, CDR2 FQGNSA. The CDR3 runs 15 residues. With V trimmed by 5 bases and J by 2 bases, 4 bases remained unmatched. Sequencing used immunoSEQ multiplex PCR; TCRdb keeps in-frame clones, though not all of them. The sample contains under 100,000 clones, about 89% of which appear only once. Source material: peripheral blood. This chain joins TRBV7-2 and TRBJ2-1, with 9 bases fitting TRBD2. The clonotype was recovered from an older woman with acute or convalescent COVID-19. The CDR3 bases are TGTGCCAGCAGCCAAAGCGGGGGGCCCTACAATGAGCAGTTCTTC. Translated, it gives CASSQSGGPYNEQFF.